This entry features one T cell receptor beta chain sequence. Its specificity is unknown. The data stem from a study of T cell responses to AZD1222 COVID-19 vaccine. Study-level points and caveats: Spike regions recognized by vaccine-associated CD4 TCRs spanned the protein, led by 160-218 and 743-854. The repertoires were collected only after the peak T cell response. Donors were largely white British and mainly female; clonal diversity was possibly underestimated. Unmutated variant regions reportedly attract nearly half of all spike-specific TCRs.

Sequencing used immunoSEQ multiplex PCR; TCRdb keeps in-frame clones, though not all of them. The sample records about 88,000 clones, roughly nine tenths being singletons. Germline V gives CDR1 LNHDA, CDR2 SQIVND (reference sequence). V was pared by 8 bases and J by 0 bases, with 4 bases of the junction left unmatched. The CDR3 runs to 15 residues. This specimen was peripheral blood, taken 28 days after the second AZD1222 dose. The clonotype comes from an adult who received the AZD1222 COVID-19 vaccine. The V gene is TRBV19, the J gene TRBJ1-5; 10 nucleotides match TRBD1. For the CDR3, the DNA is TGTGCCAGTCGGACAGGGGGTTTTAGCAATCAGCCCCAGCATTTT. It encodes CASRTGGFSNQPQHF.